This T cell receptor (beta chain) originates from a study of blood T cell repertoires in COVID-19. The study drew participants aged about 18 to 95 years from 20 to 30 US areas. The V end lost 4 bases, the J end lost 3 bases, and 10 bases lay between the germline ends. CDR3 length: 15 amino acids. Germline CDR1 MDHEN, CDR2 SYDVKM. Some clones are missing from TCRdb's copy, which holds only in-frame ones; the method was immunoSEQ multiplex PCR. The table records around 210,000 clones, around 92% of them present only once. The source of this sequence is a woman aged 18-29 years who had recovered from COVID-19. V is TRBV28 and J is TRBJ2-6; TRBD2 might be the D (5 bases). Sample: PBMCs or T cells enriched from blood (not recorded which). Here the CDR3 DNA reads TGTGCCAGCAGTTCGTCGGGGAGTGGGGCCAACGTCCTGACTTTC. Residues: CASSSSGSGANVLTF.